This passage covers 32 T cell receptor beta chains from one sample sequenced in a study of shared clonotypes between healthy human individuals. Positively selected for CCR7, the CD45RO-negative cells used as naive CD8 cells excluded terminally differentiated effector memory CD45RA+ cells. Using immunoSEQ multiplex PCR, the repertoire was profiled, and TCRdb retains in-frame clones only, with some absent. The profile shows hundreds of thousands of clones, approximately 96% of them singletons. The sequencing sample was made of naive CD8+ T cells sorted from blood. These receptors were taken from a woman aged 30 to 39 in good health.

The chain carries TRBV13 and TRBJ2-7; TRBD1 agrees at 9 bases. Germline loops: CDR1 PRHDT, CDR2 FYEKMQ (reference sequence). CDR3 length equals 16 residues. V gave up 4 bases and J gave up 6 bases; unmatched junction bases: 13. Here the CDR3 DNA reads TGTGCCAGCAGCTCCCCCGGGACAGGGTTAAAGGGCGAGCAGTACTTC. It specifies CASSSPGTGLKGEQYF.

The V gene is TRBV9, the J gene TRBJ1-6; 9 nucleotides match TRBD1. With V trimmed by 2 bases and J by 6 bases, 6 bases remained unmatched. Germline V gives CDR1 SGDLS, CDR2 YYNGEE. The CDR3 has 16 residues. CDR3 in amino acids: CASSVRDRDTNSPLHF. The CDR3 nucleotides read TGTGCCAGCAGCGTGAGGGACAGGGATACTAATTCACCCCTCCACTTT.

The chain employs TRBV10-2 and TRBJ1-5; 8 bases agree with TRBD1. Germline assignment: CDR1 WSHSY and CDR2 SAAADI. This CDR3 contains 17 residues. J lost 1 base, V lost 2 bases, and 7 bases had no gene match. CDR3 DNA sequence: TGCGCCAGCAGTGAGGCAAAGGGACAGGCGAGCAATCAGCCCCAGCATTTT. Translated: CASSEAKGQASNQPQHF.

This chain links TRBV11-1 with TRBJ2-7; the D call may be TRBD1 or TRBD2 (5 bases each). Trimming shortened V by 1 base and J by 0 bases, and 13 bases separated the two germline ends. The germline gives CDR1 SGHAT, CDR2 FQDESV (reference sequence). The CDR3 consists of 16 residues. CDR3 region: CASSLVRDPGSYEQYF. CDR3 DNA: TGTGCCAGCAGCTTAGTCCGGGACCCCGGCTCCTACGAGCAGTACTTC.

V is TRBV27 and J is TRBJ2-1; tentative D call: TRBD2 (6 bases). CDR1 is MNHEY and CDR2 is SMNVEV in the germline V gene (reference sequence). The CDR3 is made up of 15 amino acids. Trimming took 2 bases from V and 2 from J, leaving 10 bases between them. As DNA, the CDR3 is TGTGCCAGCAGTTTAAGGGACTCCACCTACAATGAGCAGTTCTTC. It encodes CASSLRDSTYNEQFF.

This clone was picked up one time. The chain has TRBV28 and TRBJ2-2, with a weak D call TRBD2 (5 bases). The CDR3 is 16 amino acids. Trimming shortened V by 2 bases and J by 3 bases, and 13 bases separated the two germline ends. CDR1 MDHEN and CDR2 SYDVKM come from the germline V gene. The CDR3 DNA sequence: TGTGCCAGCAGTTTAAGACTCGAGGGCGACACCGGGGAGCTGTTTTTT. Protein: CASSLRLEGDTGELFF.

V is TRBV5-4 and J is TRBJ1-1; D is ambiguous. Germline-derived CDR1 and CDR2 are SGHNT and YYREEE (reference sequence). With 1 base removed from V and 0 bases from J, the gap between germline ends came to 16 bases. The CDR3 consists of 17 residues. The CDR3 DNA is TGTGCCAGCAGCTTGTTGGTCAGGTCCCCAATGAACACTGAAGCTTTCTTT. Translated: CASSLLVRSPMNTEAFF.

DNA for the CDR3: TGCGCCAGCAGCCCCCGACTAGAAGCTTCGGTCTACGAGCAGTACTTC. Translated, it gives CASSPRLEASVYEQYF. The chain uses TRBV4-1 and TRBJ2-7; tentatively, D is TRBD2 (6 bases). The CDR3 consists of 16 residues. Germline CDR1 reads MGHRA; CDR2 reads YSYEKL. Trimming took off 4 bases at V and 3 bases at J, with 19 bases between the two ends.

This rearrangement joins TRBV19 to TRBJ2-1; 8 nucleotides match TRBD1. Germline V gene sequence: CDR1 LNHDA, CDR2 SQIVND (reference sequence). The V segment lost 7 bases and the J segment 9 bases; nucleotides outside the gene matches: 11. CDR3 length: 14 residues. CDR3 in DNA: TGTGCCAGTACCCCCGGACAGGGAGGAGGTGAGCAGTTCTTC. This codes for CASTPGQGGGEQFF. The complete variable domain, with remaining parts taken from reference TRBV19 and TRBJ2-1, reads DGGITQSPKYLFRKEGQNVTLSCEQNLNHDAMYWYRQDPGQGLRLIYYSQIVNDFQKGDIAEGYSVSREKKESFPLTVTSAQKNPTAFYLCASTPGQGGGEQFFGPGTRLTVL.

In its sample, this clone was seen once. The V and J genes are TRBV28 and TRBJ1-1; 10 bases agree with TRBD1. In germline, CDR1 is MDHEN, CDR2 SYDVKM. After removal of 5 bases from V and 4 bases from J, the junction contained 10 bases not matched to a gene. The CDR3 spans 16 residues. The CDR3 here is CASSPTDRGQGTEAFF. The CDR3 nucleotides read TGTGCCAGCAGTCCGACCGACAGGGGGCAAGGCACTGAAGCTTTCTTT.

The chain couples TRBV28 to TRBJ1-2, with D perhaps TRBD1 (6 bases). The CDR3 loop spans 15 amino acids. Deletions cut 2 bases from V and 8 bases from J, with 18 bases between. The germline gives CDR1 MDHEN, CDR2 SYDVKM. The chain's CDR3 is CASSLIPGVDGGYTF. Written as DNA, the CDR3 is TGTGCCAGCAGTTTAATCCCAGGGGTAGATGGGGGCTACACCTTC.

The chain employs TRBV5-1 and TRBJ2-1; 7 positions agree with TRBD2. CDR3 length: 15 residues. V lost 5 bases and J lost 5; bases outside the gene matches: 10. Germline V CDR1 and CDR2: SGHRS, YFSETQ. CDR3 loop: CASSFTGLADNEQFF. The CDR3, as DNA: TGCGCCAGCAGTTTCACCGGGCTAGCGGACAATGAGCAGTTCTTC.

The chain has TRBV4-1 and TRBJ1-1, with D perhaps matching TRBD1 (5 bases). V lost 5 bases, J lost 8 bases, and 12 bases lay in between. Germline V gene lookup returns CDR1 MGHRA and CDR2 YSYEKL. CDR3 length equals 12 residues. The CDR3 region has the DNA TGCGCCAGCAGCTACGGGACCGCAGAAGCTTTCTTT. Its translation is CASSYGTAEAFF.

The chain uses TRBV4-1 and TRBJ2-5; 7 nucleotides line up with TRBD1. The J call is doubtful: the DNA matches TRBJ2-7 better. Germline V gene sequence: CDR1 MGHRA, CDR2 YSYEKL. CDR3 size: 17 residues. CDR3 nucleotide sequence: TGCGCCAGCAGCCAAGAGAAAACCGGGACAGTCTCCTACGAGCAGTACTTC. It encodes CASSQEKTGTVSYEQYF.

The chain combines TRBV29-1 with TRBJ2-5, with D tentatively TRBD1 (7 bases). Germline loops: CDR1 SQVTM, CDR2 ANQGSEA. V gave up 2 bases and J gave up 6 bases, with 22 bases separating them. The CDR3 covers 16 residues. This CDR3 reads CSVETGGTVRLQTQYF. DNA of the CDR3: TGCAGCGTTGAAACTGGCGGGACAGTGAGGCTGCAGACCCAGTACTTC.

This chain links TRBV2 with TRBJ2-1; D unresolved. Germline CDR1 and CDR2: SNHLY and FYNNEI. The V end was cut by 1 base, the J end by 6 bases, with 4 bases between. The CDR3 is 12 residues long. The CDR3 protein is CASSEVSNEQFF. CDR3 bases: TGTGCCAGCAGTGAAGTAAGCAATGAGCAGTTCTTC.

The V and J genes are TRBV6-5 and TRBJ2-1, with D perhaps given as TRBD1 or TRBD2 (5 bases each). This CDR3 contains 15 residues. Per germline, CDR1 MNHEY and CDR2 SVGAGI. V was shortened by 7 bases and J by 0 bases, with 13 bases between the two germline ends. In DNA, the CDR3 is TGTGCCAGCAACCCGGGACCCCGCTCCTACAATGAGCAGTTCTTC. It codes for CASNPGPRSYNEQFF.

As to this clone: Relative to the germline gene, one junction end is altered; a read error may explain this. The V and J genes are TRBV11-2 and TRBJ2-5, with unresolved D. The V gene's germline CDR1 is SGHAT and CDR2 FQNNGV. The CDR3 sequence is 11 residues long. The CDR3 is CASNLGETQYF. The DNA of the CDR3 is TGTGCCAGCAACTTAGGAGAGACCCAGTACTTC.

V and J are TRBV29-1 and TRBJ1-5; D is ambiguous. Germline CDR1 and CDR2: SQVTM and ANQGSEA. This CDR3 has 14 residues. The germline V and J ends were trimmed by 2 bases and 3 bases, with 11 bases remaining between them. CDR3 bases: TGCAGCGTTGAAAGTGGGGTATTCAATCAGCCCCAGCATTTT. This gives the protein CSVESGVFNQPQHF.

The chain uses TRBV7-9 and TRBJ2-1; 10 bases are a match to TRBD1. CDR3 length: 16 amino acids. V lost 5 bases and J lost 1; bases outside the gene matches: 5. Per germline, CDR1 SEHNR and CDR2 FQNEAQ (reference sequence). The CDR3 DNA sequence: TGTGCCAGCAGCCCGGACAGGGGGTTTTCCTACAATGAGCAGTTCTTC. This sequence encodes CASSPDRGFSYNEQFF.

This clone is a singleton in its sample. This chain connects TRBV15 to TRBJ2-1, with TRBD2 matching over 9 bases. Germline CDR1 and CDR2: LNHNV and YYDKDF (reference sequence). Trimming at V came to 6 bases and at J to 5 bases, leaving 8 bases not matched to a gene. This CDR3 comprises 15 residues. The CDR3 coding sequence is TGTGCCACCAGATTTAAGCGGGAGGCCCACAATGAGCAGTTCTTC. This encodes CATRFKREAHNEQFF.

The chain has TRBV5-1 and TRBJ1-4; D is ambiguous. This CDR3 has 14 amino acids. Germline CDR1 reads SGHRS; CDR2 reads YFSETQ. The ends were cut back, 0 bases at V and 5 bases at J, with 8 bases in the middle. CDR3 in amino acids: CASSLGVKNEKLFF. CDR3 DNA sequence: TGCGCCAGCAGCTTGGGGGTGAAGAATGAAAAACTGTTTTTT.

V gene TRBV2 combines with J gene TRBJ2-1; D is unclear. The CDR3 runs to 12 residues. The V gene lost 11 bases and the J gene lost 5 bases, with 13 bases spanning the gap. The germline V gene has CDR1 SNHLY and CDR2 FYNNEI. CDR3 nucleotide sequence: TGTGCCGTCAGCGTGTCCAACAATGAGCAGTTCTTC. This encodes CAVSVSNNEQFF.

The V gene is TRBV19, the J gene TRBJ2-6; D gene uncertain. Trimming took off 0 bases at V and 0 bases at J, with 12 bases between the two ends. Germline V gene lookup returns CDR1 LNHDA and CDR2 SQIVND (reference sequence). The CDR3 runs 18 residues. CDR3 DNA sequence: TGTGCCAGTAGTATAGATCTTATAAGTTACTCTGGGGCCAACGTCCTGACTTTC. Residues: CASSIDLISYSGANVLTF.

A few counts support this clone. V usage is TRBV2 and J usage is TRBJ2-1; TRBD2 aligns across 11 bases. There are 19 residues in the CDR3. Germline V gives CDR1 SNHLY, CDR2 FYNNEI. V lost 3 bases and J lost 0; bases outside the gene matches: 10. The CDR3 nucleotides are TGTGCCAGCAGTGAGGGAGGGAGGACTAGCGGGCCCTCCTACAATGAGCAGTTCTTC. Translating it yields CASSEGGRTSGPSYNEQFF. The full variable domain, rest sourced from reference TRBV2 and TRBJ2-1, is EPEVTQTPSHQVTQMGQEVILRCVPISNHLYFYWYRQILGQKVEFLVSFYNNEISEKSEIFDDQFSVERPDGSNFTLKIRSTKLEDSAMYFCASSEGGRTSGPSYNEQFFGPGTRLTVL.

V usage is TRBV14 and J usage is TRBJ2-2; TRBD2 matches at 8 bases. V shed 6 bases and J 1 base; nucleotides not matched to a gene: 10. The CDR3 has 17 residues. The germline V gene encodes CDR1 SGHDN and CDR2 FVKESK. The CDR3 bases are TGTGCCAGCAGGCAAACTCCGGGACTAGAGAACACCGGGGAGCTGTTTTTT. This codes for CASRQTPGLENTGELFF.

The genes are TRBV27 and TRBJ2-7; the match to TRBD1 covers 12 bases. The CDR3 runs to 17 residues. The germline gives CDR1 MNHEY, CDR2 SMNVEV (reference sequence). Trimming at V came to 2 bases and at J to 5 bases, leaving 10 bases not matched to a gene. The CDR3 DNA sequence: TGTGCCAGCAGTTTAGCACATGAGGGACAGGGGGCCCACGAGCAGTACTTC. It is translated as CASSLAHEGQGAHEQYF.

This clone was recorded a few times. The sample has other DNA sequences that encode this CDR3 too. The chain has TRBV7-2 and TRBJ2-7; no definite D call. Germline V gene sequence: CDR1 SGHTA, CDR2 FQGNSA. This CDR3 has 13 residues. The V end lost 1 base, the J end lost 4 bases, and 8 bases lay between the germline ends. The CDR3 bases are TGTGCCAGCAGCTTAGTTGAGGTGTACGAGCAGTACTTC. It yields the protein CASSLVEVYEQYF. Full variable domain (missing parts from reference TRBV7-2 and TRBJ2-7): GAGVSQSPSNKVTEKGKDVELRCDPISGHTALYWYRQSLGQGLEFLIYFQGNSAPDKSGLPSDRFSAERTGGSVSTLTIQRTQQEDSAVYLCASSLVEVYEQYFGPGTRLTVT.

This rearrangement joins TRBV7-2 to TRBJ2-3; a weak D match, TRBD2 (6 bases). The germline CDR1 and CDR2 sequences are SGHTA and FQGNSA. Trimming cost V 5 bases and J 2 bases, with 14 bases left between them. The CDR3 totals 15 residues. CDR3 residues: CASSPTVADTDTQYF. The CDR3 DNA follows: TGTGCCAGCAGCCCAACGGTAGCGGACACAGATACGCAGTATTTT. The full variable domain, rest sourced from reference TRBV7-2 and TRBJ2-3, is GAGVSQSPSNKVTEKGKDVELRCDPISGHTALYWYRQSLGQGLEFLIYFQGNSAPDKSGLPSDRFSAERTGGSVSTLTIQRTQQEDSAVYLCASSPTVADTDTQYFGPGTRLTVL.

The chain employs TRBV7-9 and TRBJ2-1, with TRBD2 matching over 12 bases. The trim removed 5 bases at V and 8 bases at J, leaving 4 bases unmatched. Germline V gene data show CDR1 as SEHNR and CDR2 as FQNEAQ (reference sequence). The length of the CDR3 is 14 residues. The CDR3 coding sequence is TGTGCCAGCAGCAAAGGACTAGCGGGATATGAGCAGTTCTTC. Its translation is CASSKGLAGYEQFF. Drawing the rest from reference TRBV7-9 and TRBJ2-1, the complete variable domain is DTGVSQNPRHKITKRGQNVTFRCDPISEHNRLYWYRQTLGQGPEFLTYFQNEAQLEKSRLLSDRFSAERPKGSFSTLEIQRTEQGDSAMYLCASSKGLAGYEQFFGPGTRLTVL.

This chain joins TRBV9 and TRBJ1-1, with D unresolved. The CDR3 consists of 14 residues. Trimming stripped 3 bases from V and 1 base from J, with 10 bases between. In germline, CDR1 is SGDLS, CDR2 YYNGEE. The CDR3 reads CASSEGRTNTEAFF. CDR3 in DNA: TGTGCCAGCAGCGAAGGGAGGACGAACACTGAAGCTTTCTTT.

The chain links TRBV13 to TRBJ2-7; no clear D gene. V lost 2 bases, J lost 2 bases, and 13 bases lay in between. The CDR3 has 15 residues. Germline V gene data show CDR1 as PRHDT and CDR2 as FYEKMQ (reference sequence). CDR3 nucleotides: TGTGCCAGCAGCTTATCACAGACCCATACCTACGAGCAGTACTTC. Its translation is CASSLSQTHTYEQYF.